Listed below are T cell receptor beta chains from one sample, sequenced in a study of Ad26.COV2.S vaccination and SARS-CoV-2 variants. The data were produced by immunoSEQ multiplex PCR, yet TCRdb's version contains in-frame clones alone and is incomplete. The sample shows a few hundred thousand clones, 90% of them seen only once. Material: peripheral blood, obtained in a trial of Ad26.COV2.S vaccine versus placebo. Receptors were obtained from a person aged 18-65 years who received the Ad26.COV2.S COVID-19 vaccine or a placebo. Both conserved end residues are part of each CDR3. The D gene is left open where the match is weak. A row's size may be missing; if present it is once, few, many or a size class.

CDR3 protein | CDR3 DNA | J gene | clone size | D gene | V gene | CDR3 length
CASSKRGGQNTEAFF | TGTGCCAGCAGCAAAAGGGGAGGACAGAACACTGAAGCTTTCTTT | TRBJ1-1 | few | . | TRBV11-3 | 15
CASSARSGSNTGELFF | TGTGCCAGCAGCGCACGTAGCGGGAGTAACACCGGGGAGCTGTTTTTT | TRBJ2-2 | . | TRBD2 | TRBV9 | 16
CASGQGRSYYGYTF | TGTGCCAGTGGGCAGGGGAGATCCTACTATGGCTACACCTTC | TRBJ1-2 | . | . | TRBV19 | 14
CASSQGLGEAGRDSNEQFF | TGCGCCAGCAGCCAAGGGTTAGGAGAGGCTGGGAGAGATTCCAATGAGCAGTTCTTC | TRBJ2-1 | . | . | TRBV4-3 | 19
CASSLVLAGSSTDTQYF | TGCGCCAGCAGCTTGGTCCTAGCGGGCTCTAGCACAGATACGCAGTATTTT | TRBJ2-3 | . | TRBD2 | TRBV5-1 | 17
CASSLTPSGRDTQYF | TGTGCCAGCAGCTTAACCCCTAGCGGGAGAGATACGCAGTATTTT | TRBJ2-3 | . | TRBD2 | TRBV7-6 | 15
CASSLTSGSTGELFF | TGTGCCAGCAGTCTCACTAGCGGATCCACCGGGGAGCTGTTTTTT | TRBJ2-2 | . | TRBD2 | TRBV27 | 15
CSASRGAGGETQYF | TGCAGTGCTAGTAGAGGGGCGGGAGGGGAGACCCAGTACTTC | TRBJ2-5 | . | TRBD2 | TRBV20-1 | 14
CASSQDREPLSYEQYF | TGCGCCAGCAGCCAAGACAGGGAGCCCCTCTCCTACGAGCAGTACTTC | TRBJ2-7 | . | . | TRBV4-1 | 16
CASSSGLPGREQYF | TGTGCCAGTAGTTCGGGACTACCAGGGCGCGAGCAGTACTTC | TRBJ2-7 | . | TRBD2 | TRBV19 | 14
CASSRGQPQHF | TGTGCCAGCAGCCGGGGCCAGCCCCAGCATTTT | TRBJ1-5 | few | . | TRBV12-3/TRBV12-4 | 11
CASSGQVNQPQHF | TGTGCCAGCTCCGGACAGGTCAATCAGCCCCAGCATTTT | TRBJ1-5 | . | TRBD1 | TRBV5-6 | 13
CASSQRGSQVRENQPQHF | TGTGCCAGCAGCCAGAGAGGCTCGCAGGTGAGGGAAAATCAGCCCCAGCATTTT | TRBJ1-5 | once | . | TRBV4-2 | 18
CAISEREDNQPQHF | TGTGCCATCAGTGAGAGGGAGGACAATCAGCCCCAGCATTTT | TRBJ1-5 | . | . | TRBV10-3 | 14
CASSSGSVSGELFF | TGTGCCAGCAGCAGCGGGAGTGTTAGCGGGGAGCTGTTTTTT | TRBJ2-2 | . | TRBD2 | TRBV28 | 14
CAWSAGAGTDTQYF | TGTGCCTGGAGTGCGGGGGCTGGTACAGATACGCAGTATTTT | TRBJ2-3 | . | . | TRBV30 | 14
CASSANPGTPRTPLHF | TGTGCCAGCAGCGCCAACCCCGGGACGCCGAGGACACCCCTCCACTTT | TRBJ1-6 | . | . | TRBV9 | 16
CASSLDLHSGTDTQYF | TGTGCCAGCAGCTTAGACCTACATAGTGGCACAGATACGCAGTATTTT | TRBJ2-3 | . | . | TRBV11-2 | 16
CASSPRRAPTEAFF | TGTGCCAGCAGCCCGAGGAGGGCGCCCACTGAAGCTTTCTTT | TRBJ1-1 | once | . | TRBV11-2 | 14
CASSQAPGLMNTEAFF | TGTGCCAGCAGCCAAGCCCCGGGACTGATGAACACTGAAGCTTTCTTT | TRBJ1-1 | . | . | TRBV3-1/TRBV3-2 | 16
CASSQDIGLALNTGELFF | TGTGCCAGCAGCCAAGATATCGGGCTAGCTTTGAACACCGGGGAGCTGTTTTTT | TRBJ2-2 | once | . | TRBV3-1/TRBV3-2 | 18
CASNGEGSIETQYF | TGTGCCAGCAATGGAGAAGGCTCTATAGAGACCCAGTACTTC | TRBJ2-5 | . | . | TRBV2 | 14
CASSGGQGLILSTDTQYF | TGTGCCAGCAGCGGAGGACAGGGGCTCATCCTTAGCACAGATACGCAGTATTTT | TRBJ2-3 | . | TRBD1 | TRBV5-5 | 18
CATSRDGNLPNTEAFF | TGTGCCACCAGCAGAGACGGGAATCTACCGAACACTGAAGCTTTCTTT | TRBJ1-1 | . | . | TRBV15 | 16
CASSLAFNSYNEQFF | TGCGCCAGCAGCTTGGCCTTCAACTCCTACAATGAGCAGTTCTTC | TRBJ2-1 | . | . | TRBV5-1 | 15
CASRPPSGVKSYEQYF | TGTGCCAGCAGGCCACCGAGCGGGGTAAAGTCCTACGAGCAGTACTTC | TRBJ2-7 | . | TRBD2 | TRBV28 | 16
CASSLIGLAGGPPDTQYF | TGTGCCAGCAGCCTAATAGGACTGGCGGGAGGTCCCCCAGATACGCAGTATTTT | TRBJ2-3 | once | TRBD2 | TRBV3-1/TRBV3-2 | 18
CASSVGGKTDTQYF | TGTGCCAGCAGCGTGGGCGGGAAAACAGATACGCAGTATTTT | TRBJ2-3 | . | . | TRBV9 | 14
CASSLASARSYEQYF | TGTGCCAGCAGCTTAGCTTCTGCTCGGTCCTACGAGCAGTACTTC | TRBJ2-7 | . | . | TRBV13 | 15
CAISVTGGSYYEQYF | TGTGCCATCAGCGTAACAGGGGGCTCCTACTACGAGCAGTACTTC | TRBJ2-7 | . | TRBD1 | TRBV10-3 | 15
CSAPEGNEQFF | TGCAGTGCCCCAGAGGGGAATGAGCAGTTCTTC | TRBJ2-1 | . | . | TRBV20-1 | 11